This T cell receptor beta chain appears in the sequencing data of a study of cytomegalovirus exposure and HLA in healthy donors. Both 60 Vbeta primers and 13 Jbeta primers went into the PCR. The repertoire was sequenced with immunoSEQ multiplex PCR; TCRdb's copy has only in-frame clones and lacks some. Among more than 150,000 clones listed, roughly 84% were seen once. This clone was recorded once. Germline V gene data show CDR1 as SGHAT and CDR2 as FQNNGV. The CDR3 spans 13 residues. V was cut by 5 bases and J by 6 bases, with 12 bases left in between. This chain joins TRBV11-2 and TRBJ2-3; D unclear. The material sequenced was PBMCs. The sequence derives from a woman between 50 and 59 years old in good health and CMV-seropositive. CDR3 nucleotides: TGTGCCAGCAGCCCAATAGTCCCGGATACGCAGTATTTT. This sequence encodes CASSPIVPDTQYF. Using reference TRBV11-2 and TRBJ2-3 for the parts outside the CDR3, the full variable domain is EAGVAQSPRYKIIEKRQSVAFWCNPISGHATLYWYQQILGQGPKLLIQFQNNGVVDDSQLPKDRFSAERLKGVDSTLKIQPAKLEDSAVYLCASSPIVPDTQYFGPGTRLTVL.